The T cell receptor beta chain under discussion was sequenced for a study of cytomegalovirus exposure and HLA in healthy donors. Whole-study context: Unique TCRs numbering around 85 million, obtained from HLA-typed donors, made up an early data release.

Comment on this clone: As yet, its antigen is unknown.

The PCR employed 60 Vbeta primers together with 13 Jbeta primers. In the study's own analysis: The authors later counted roughly 77 million unique TCR beta chains, roughly 10 million of them shared. Measured with immunoSEQ multiplex PCR; TCRdb has only the in-frame clones, and not every one. D and trimming were read from the DNA, whereas the V and J calls and clone size are those reported in that table. The data show 150,000 or so clones, around two thirds seen once. The germline CDR1 and CDR2 sequences are LNHDA and SQIVND (reference sequence). The CDR3 contains 15 residues. With 2 bases removed from V and 0 bases from J, the gap between germline ends came to 8 bases. General study points: Sequencing depth roughly uniform across donors was assumed in presence/absence analyses. Across donors, most TCRs were seen rarely, yet some public ones were widespread.

The source is a woman aged 18-29 years in good health and CMV-seronegative. Sequenced sample: PBMCs. The chain links TRBV19 to TRBJ1-3; D gene uncertain. The CDR3 DNA is TGTGCCAGTAGTATACAGGCTTACTCTGGAAACACCATATATTTT. It translates to CASSIQAYSGNTIYF.